These 23 T cell receptor beta chains originate from one sample sequenced in a study of spatial heterogeneity in lung cancer. The time point: sample taken at primary tumor resection. Via MiXCR, TCRdb re-called the 5' RACE reads, giving one row per CDR3 protein. This table has more than 45,000 distinct CDR3 sequences, over 4.5% appearing once. The source material was PBMCs, sampled at surgery. These receptors were collected from a male donor with early-stage non-small cell lung cancer.

This clonotype was observed many times. The genes are TRBV28 and TRBJ2-2, with 10 bases fitting TRBD2. Germline V CDR1 and CDR2: MDHEN, SYDVKM. The CDR3 has 15 amino acids. Germline trimming cut 6 bases from V and 5 bases from J; bases unmatched to any gene: 6. The CDR3: CASSPSGSRTGELFF. The CDR3 coding sequence is TGTGCCAGCAGCCCTAGCGGGAGTCGTACCGGGGAGCTGTTTTTT.

Many counts were recorded for this clonotype. CDR3 sequence: CASSFPNTGELFF. CDR3 coding DNA: TGTGCCAGCAGCTTTCCGAACACCGGGGAGCTGTTTTTT. The gene calls are TRBV7-9 and TRBJ2-2, with D unclear. CDR3 size: 13 residues. V lost 3 bases and J 0 bases, leaving 2 bases between the germline ends. Germline V gives CDR1 SEHNR, CDR2 FQNEAQ (reference sequence).

The CDR3 is CASSSQVNTGELFF. In nucleotides, the CDR3 is TGTGCCAGCAGTTCGCAGGTGAACACCGGGGAGCTGTTTTTT. The chain carries TRBV6-5 and TRBJ2-2, with D unresolved. V was shortened by 4 bases and J by 1 base, with 7 bases between the two germline ends. Germline assignment: CDR1 MNHEY and CDR2 SVGAGI. This CDR3 is 14 amino acids long.

This clonotype was detected ten times or more. The chain employs TRBV28 and TRBJ2-3; 12 bases line up with TRBD1. CDR3 length: 15 amino acids. Trimming took 4 bases from V and 8 from J; bases not matched to a gene: 7. Germline V gene lookup returns CDR1 MDHEN and CDR2 SYDVKM. CDR3 nucleotide sequence: TGTGCCAGCAGTTCGCCAGGGACAGGGGGCGGTACGCAGTATTTT. Protein sequence: CASSSPGTGGGTQYF.

This clonotype has just a few counts. The gene calls are TRBV3-1 and TRBJ2-3; 10 nucleotides line up with TRBD2. Germline-derived CDR1 and CDR2 are LGHDT and YNNKEL (reference sequence). The CDR3 has 17 residues. The ends lost 0 bases at V and 1 base at J; junction bases unmatched: 4. CDR3 bases: TGTGCCAGCAGCCAAGAGACCACTAGCGGGGGCACAGATACGCAGTATTTT. It encodes CASSQETTSGGTDTQYF.

This clonotype was detected many times. This chain connects TRBV20-1 to TRBJ2-5; D might be TRBD2 (7 bases). The CDR3 spans 13 residues. V dropped 8 bases and J dropped 5 bases, with 18 bases sitting between them. Germline V gene lookup returns CDR1 DFQATT and CDR2 SNEGSKA (reference sequence). CDR3 DNA: TGCAGTCCCACGTTTCCGGGGGGCGAGACCCAGTACTTC. Its translation: CSPTFPGGETQYF.

The sample holds many counts of this clonotype. The gene calls are TRBV20-1 and TRBJ2-3; TRBD2 matches at 14 bases. The CDR3 is made up of 17 amino acids. V lost 6 bases and J lost 6; bases outside the gene matches: 14. Germline V gene lookup returns CDR1 DFQATT and CDR2 SNEGSKA (reference sequence). The CDR3 coding sequence is TGCAGTGCAAAGGGACTAGCGGGAGTAAGAGAGGGGGATACGCAGTATTTT. Protein sequence: CSAKGLAGVREGDTQYF.

This clonotype was observed at least ten times. The chain links TRBV6-1 to TRBJ1-1; tentatively, D is TRBD1 (5 bases). Germline V lookup: CDR1 MNHNS, CDR2 SASEGT. Trimming cost V 3 bases and J 4 bases, with 24 bases left between them. This CDR3 is 18 amino acids long. Written as DNA, the CDR3 is TGTGCCAGCAGTGACCCTTTTAGGGGTTATGGGGTTGGCACTGAAGCTTTCTTT. This sequence encodes CASSDPFRGYGVGTEAFF.

In its sample, this clonotype was seen many times. The J gene is TRBJ2-3, the V gene TRBV29-1, with TRBD1 matching over 9 bases. V shed 4 bases, J shed 5 bases, and the junction held 7 bases outside the gene matches. The CDR3 totals 14 residues. Germline loops: CDR1 SQVTM, CDR2 ANQGSEA. CDR3: CSVGGQGGGDTQYF. CDR3 in DNA: TGCAGCGTTGGGGGACAGGGAGGAGGAGATACGCAGTATTTT.

The chain uses TRBV6-2 or TRBV6-3 and TRBJ2-1; no reliable D call. The CDR3 is 16 amino acids. Germline CDR1 reads MNHEY; CDR2 reads SVGEGT. The ends were cut back, 8 bases at V and 4 bases at J, with 21 bases in the middle. DNA of the CDR3: TGTGCCAGCGCGCCCGTGGGCCTCCCGCCTTACAATGAGCAGTTCTTC. Translation gives CASAPVGLPPYNEQFF.

The table lists this clonotype with many counts. This rearrangement joins TRBV28 to TRBJ2-1; D gene unclear. This CDR3 spans 11 amino acids. From germline, CDR1 is MDHEN and CDR2 SYDVKM. Trimming pared 6 bases from V and 10 bases from J, leaving 10 bases between. CDR3 region: CASSFTREQFF. CDR3 DNA: TGTGCCAGCAGCTTTACACGGGAGCAGTTCTTC.

The table lists this clonotype with many counts. This chain connects TRBV10-2 to TRBJ2-7; 10 nucleotides agree with TRBD1. V shed 8 bases, J shed 5 bases, and the junction held 12 bases outside the gene matches. CDR1 and CDR2 from the germline V gene are WSHSY and SAAADI. The length of the CDR3 is 15 residues. The DNA for the CDR3 is TGCGCCAGCGCCGGCCCAGACAGGGGGCTTAACGAGCAGTACTTC. This translates into CASAGPDRGLNEQYF.

This clonotype was seen repeatedly, ten times or more. The chain is built from TRBV30 and TRBJ1-3; a weak D match, TRBD1 (5 bases). The CDR3 is made up of 12 amino acids. Germline CDR1 is GTSNPN and CDR2 is SVGIG (reference sequence). The CDR3 spells CARGSSGNTIYF. The CDR3 DNA reads as TGTGCTAGGGGAAGCTCTGGAAACACCATATATTTT.

This clonotype was seen at least ten times. V is TRBV4-1 and J is TRBJ2-2, with TRBD2 as a possible D gene (7 bases). The ends were cut back, 3 bases at V and 0 bases at J, with 20 bases in the middle. This CDR3 spans 19 amino acids. The germline gives CDR1 MGHRA, CDR2 YSYEKL. The CDR3, as DNA: TGCGCCAGCAGCCAGGATCTAACAGGGAGGGTCGCGAACACCGGGGAGCTGTTTTTT. Its translation: CASSQDLTGRVANTGELFF.

The chain carries TRBV5-6 and TRBJ2-5, with TRBD2 matching 8 bases. This CDR3 spans 17 amino acids. Germline CDR1 SGHDT, CDR2 YYEEEE. The V segment lost 1 base and the J segment 4 bases; nucleotides outside the gene matches: 12. CDR3 sequence: CASSLKLAVRKGETQYF. For the CDR3, the DNA is TGTGCCAGCAGCTTGAAACTAGCGGTCCGCAAAGGAGAGACCCAGTACTTC.

This clonotype has a count of ten or more. The rearrangement joins TRBV6-6 to TRBJ2-7, with 11 bases that match TRBD2. The germline V gene encodes CDR1 MNHNY and CDR2 SVGAGI (reference sequence). The junction had 21 bases not matched to a gene; V was cut back by 6 bases and J by 8 bases. The CDR3 is 18 amino acids. CDR3 sequence (DNA): TGTGCCAGCAGGCCCGGGACTAGCGGCGATAGGGCTGGGGAAAAGCAGTACTTC. Protein: CASRPGTSGDRAGEKQYF.

This clonotype was observed at least ten times. This chain uses TRBV20-1 with TRBJ2-1; a weak D match, TRBD2 (5 bases). The germline V gene has CDR1 DFQATT and CDR2 SNEGSKA (reference sequence). This CDR3 contains 14 residues. V gave up 1 base and J gave up 5 bases, with 12 bases separating them. The CDR3 region is CSARVSSGNNEQFF. The CDR3 DNA reads as TGCAGTGCTAGAGTGTCCAGCGGTAACAATGAGCAGTTCTTC.

This clonotype was counted many times. This chain joins TRBV13 and TRBJ1-2; D is undetermined. This CDR3 spans 13 amino acids. V was shortened by 5 bases and J by 5 bases, with 12 bases between the two germline ends. The germline gives CDR1 PRHDT, CDR2 FYEKMQ (reference sequence). The DNA of the CDR3 is TGTGCCAGCAGCAGCAACAGCGAGTATGGCTACACCTTC. It translates to CASSSNSEYGYTF.

This clonotype was recorded at least ten times. CDR3 DNA sequence: TGTGCCAGCAGCCGGACTAGCGGGAGGAATGAGCAGTTCTTC. Protein product: CASSRTSGRNEQFF. V is TRBV12-3 or TRBV12-4 and J is TRBJ2-1, with TRBD2 matching 14 bases. V was pared by 6 bases and J by 7 bases, with 2 bases of the junction left unmatched. This CDR3 contains 14 residues.

This clonotype was picked up many times. The chain employs TRBV27 and TRBJ2-6; 8 nucleotides match TRBD1. Trimming at V came to 6 bases and at J to 1 base, leaving 11 bases not matched to a gene. CDR3 size: 18 residues. The germline gives CDR1 MNHEY, CDR2 SMNVEV (reference sequence). The CDR3: CASSYLGQGSSGANVLTF. The DNA of the CDR3 is TGTGCCAGCAGCTATCTCGGACAGGGAAGTTCTGGGGCCAACGTCCTGACTTTC.

This clonotype was seen repeatedly, ten times or more. The chain links TRBV4-3 to TRBJ1-6; D unclear. This CDR3 is 14 amino acids long. V was trimmed by 2 bases and J by 7 bases, leaving 9 bases between them. CDR1 is LGHNA, CDR2 YSLEER, per germline. CDR3: CASSQPGTNSPLHF. In nucleotides, the CDR3 is TGCGCCAGCAGCCAACCGGGCACGAATTCACCCCTCCACTTT.

This clonotype was detected only a few times. The chain carries TRBV6-2 or TRBV6-3 and TRBJ2-1; possibly TRBD2 for D (6 bases). The germline gives CDR1 MNHEY, CDR2 SVGEGT. With 8 bases removed from V and 4 bases from J, the gap between germline ends came to 15 bases. The CDR3 covers 14 residues. The CDR3 sequence: CASLRERGYNEQFF. The CDR3 nucleotides read TGTGCCAGCCTACGGGAGAGGGGATACAATGAGCAGTTCTTC.

This clonotype was counted a few times. This rearrangement joins TRBV12-3 or TRBV12-4 to TRBJ2-1; D remains ambiguous. The CDR3 has 11 amino acids. V lost 1 base and J lost 10, with 5 bases in between. The CDR3 sequence is CASSLVGEQFF. CDR3 coding DNA: TGTGCCAGCAGTTTAGTGGGGGAGCAGTTCTTC.